The 32 T cell receptor beta chains given below trace back to one sample, sequenced in a study of shared clonotypes between healthy human individuals (dated by TCRdb to the early 2020s). The library was generated by the immunoSEQ multiplex PCR assay. In TCRdb, the immuneACCESS table is reduced to in-frame sequences with V and J assigned. These tables do not hold every clone; where another copy was compared, an unresolved V gene accounts for under half, and the others remain unexplained. For this sample there are 2 million to 2.5 million clones; 95% appear just once. The ten largest clonotypes hold under 0.15% of the sample. The sequenced sample consisted of naive CD4+ T cells sorted from blood. The sample's cell subset or site label is to be understood as: CD45RA+ positively selected. These receptors were collected from a man aged 18 to 30 in good health.

The chain joins TRBV5-1 to TRBJ1-1, with D tentatively TRBD1 (6 bases). This CDR3 comprises 13 residues. Germline V gene lookup returns CDR1 SGHRS and CDR2 YFSETQ. V was clipped by 0 bases and J by 8 bases, with 11 bases between them. In DNA form, the CDR3 reads TGCGCCAGCAGCTTGGAAGGCAGGGGCGAAGCTTTCTTT. Its translation: CASSLEGRGEAFF.

The chain carries TRBV7-6 and TRBJ2-2, with 11 bases aligning to TRBD2. This CDR3 region has 18 residues. CDR1 SGHVS and CDR2 FNYEAQ come from the germline V gene. Trimming took 5 bases from V and 6 from J; bases not matched to a gene: 14. CDR3 nucleotides: TGTGCCAGCAGCGCATCATCACTAGCGGGGGCGGTGGCCGGGGAGCTGTTTTTT. It specifies CASSASSLAGAVAGELFF.

The chain combines TRBV28 with TRBJ2-7, with 8 bases that match TRBD2. The germline CDR1 and CDR2 sequences are MDHEN and SYDVKM. The CDR3 is made up of 16 amino acids. The J segment lost 2 bases and the V segment lost 4 bases, leaving 10 bases of the junction unmatched. CDR3 coding DNA: TGTGCCAGCAGTTCCTACTATCGGGGGGGAACCTACGAGCAGTACTTC. It specifies CASSSYYRGGTYEQYF.

In the case of this clone: Other DNA sequences within the sample encode an identical CDR3. This rearrangement joins TRBV7-2 to TRBJ2-3; unclear D gene. Germline CDR1 is SGHTA and CDR2 is FQGNSA. The V end was cut by 3 bases, the J end by 4 bases, with 5 bases between. The CDR3 loop spans 12 amino acids. The CDR3 DNA sequence: TGTGCCAGCAGCTTTTCGGCAGATACGCAGTATTTT. Translation gives CASSFSADTQYF.

This chain links TRBV5-1 with TRBJ1-6; 9 bases agree with TRBD1. CDR1 is SGHRS, CDR2 YFSETQ, per germline. CDR3 length: 17 residues. The J segment lost 10 bases and the V segment lost 0 bases, leaving 11 bases of the junction unmatched. The CDR3 here is CASSLADRGLVESPLHF. In DNA form, the CDR3 reads TGCGCCAGCAGCTTGGCGGACAGGGGCCTCGTGGAATCACCCCTCCACTTT. Variable domain in full (rest from reference TRBV5-1 and TRBJ1-6): KAGVTQTPRYLIKTRGQQVTLSCSPISGHRSVSWYQQTPGQGLQFLFEYFSETQRNKGNFPGRFSGRQFSNSRSEMNVSTLELGDSALYLCASSLADRGLVESPLHFGNGTRLTVT.

V and J are TRBV5-4 and TRBJ2-5, with TRBD1 identical over 9 bases. The V and J ends lost 4 bases and 7 bases, in that order; junction bases with no gene match: 11. The CDR3 contains 15 residues. Germline V gene data show CDR1 as SGHNT and CDR2 as YYREEE (reference sequence). This CDR3 is CASSPDRGTLWTQYF. DNA for the CDR3: TGTGCCAGCAGCCCCGACAGGGGGACGTTATGGACCCAGTACTTC.

The CDR3 is CASSSGDREYEQYF. The CDR3 nucleotides are TGTGCCAGCAGTTCCGGGGACAGGGAGTACGAGCAGTACTTC. The rearrangement joins TRBV6-5 to TRBJ2-7; TRBD1 agrees at 9 bases. Germline V gene sequence: CDR1 MNHEY, CDR2 SVGAGI. The CDR3 contains 14 residues. V lost 4 bases, J lost 4 bases, and 5 bases stayed unmatched.

The gene calls are TRBV6-5 and TRBJ2-2, with no clear D. The germline gives CDR1 MNHEY, CDR2 SVGAGI. The CDR3 length is 12 residues. Trimming cost V 1 base and J 8 bases, with 5 bases left between them. CDR3 sequence (DNA): TGTGCCAGCAGTTACTGGGCGGGGGAGCTGTTTTTT. As protein: CASSYWAGELFF.

The chain joins TRBV6-6 to TRBJ2-2; D not certain. Germline V CDR1 and CDR2: MNHNY, SVGAGI (reference sequence). V was clipped by 6 bases and J by 4 bases, with 15 bases between them. This CDR3 contains 15 residues. The CDR3 DNA reads as TGTGCCAGCAGAGGGTCGGCTGTGGGCACCGGGGAGCTGTTTTTT. Its translation: CASRGSAVGTGELFF.

V usage is TRBV4-1 and J usage is TRBJ1-4; 8 bases align to TRBD1. The CDR3 has 15 residues. From germline, CDR1 is MGHRA and CDR2 YSYEKL. With V trimmed by 5 bases and J by 7 bases, 9 bases remained unmatched. CDR3 region: CASSNRGWRSEKLFF. CDR3 nucleotides: TGCGCCAGCAGCAACAGGGGGTGGAGGTCTGAAAAACTGTTTTTT.

The rearrangement links TRBV6-5 to TRBJ2-5; 14 bases line up with TRBD2. Germline V CDR1 and CDR2: MNHEY, SVGAGI. The CDR3 consists of 16 residues. After removal of 4 bases from V and 5 bases from J, the junction contained 6 bases not matched to a gene. CDR3 nucleotides: TGTGCCAGCAGTTCACCGACTAGCGGGGGGGCGGAGACCCAGTACTTC. The encoded protein is CASSSPTSGGAETQYF.

The chain joins TRBV18 to TRBJ2-7; 9 positions agree with TRBD1. Unmatched junction bases numbered 3, after V lost 5 bases and J lost 1 base. Per germline, CDR1 KGHSH and CDR2 LQKENI. The CDR3 sequence is 14 residues long. The CDR3 protein is CASSADRGSYEQYF. The CDR3 region has the DNA TGTGCCAGCTCAGCGGACAGGGGATCCTACGAGCAGTACTTC.

Remarks on this clone: The same CDR3 is also encoded by other DNA sequences in this sample. CDR3 nucleotide sequence: TGTGCCAGCAGCCCCGGCCGCACAGATACGCAGTATTTT. Residues: CASSPGRTDTQYF. The chain uses TRBV7-2 and TRBJ2-3, with no clear D. CDR3 length: 13 residues. From germline, CDR1 is SGHTA and CDR2 FQGNSA. Deletions cut 5 bases from V and 1 base from J, with 7 bases between.

The sample holds one count of this clone. The rearrangement uses TRBV6-5 and TRBJ2-5, with TRBD1 matching over 8 bases. The J segment lost 5 bases and the V segment lost 6 bases, leaving 11 bases of the junction unmatched. Germline loops: CDR1 MNHEY, CDR2 SVGAGI. The CDR3 totals 15 residues. The CDR3, as DNA: TGTGCCAGCAGCCCGCGGGGCAGGGGGCATGAGACCCAGTACTTC. Protein product: CASSPRGRGHETQYF.

This sequence joins TRBV5-1 and TRBJ1-4; no definite D call. The germline CDR1 and CDR2 sequences are SGHRS and YFSETQ. This CDR3 has 16 residues. The ends were cut back, 6 bases at V and 5 bases at J, with 20 bases in the middle. The CDR3 DNA reads as TGCGCCAGCACCCCTTGGATGGCAGTACTCAATGAAAAACTGTTTTTT. Translation: CASTPWMAVLNEKLFF.

The chain recombines TRBV28 with TRBJ2-7; weak D call: TRBD2 (5 bases). The CDR3 totals 13 residues. Deletions cut 9 bases from V and 6 bases from J, with 18 bases between. Germline-derived CDR1 and CDR2 are MDHEN and SYDVKM. DNA of the CDR3: TGTGCCAGTACTGAGGATCCTCGGGGCGAGCAGTACTTC. It encodes CASTEDPRGEQYF. The variable domain in full, completed from reference TRBV28 and TRBJ2-7, reads DVKVTQSSRYLVKRTGEKVFLECVQDMDHENMFWYRQDPGLGLRLIYFSYDVKMKEKGDIPEGYSVSREKKERFSLILESASTNQTSMYLCASTEDPRGEQYFGPGTRLTVT.

This clone came up once. The gene calls are TRBV6-1 and TRBJ2-7; 7 bases match TRBD2. This CDR3 contains 13 residues. CDR1 and CDR2 (germline): MNHNS, SASEGT. This CDR3 reads CASSEGNLFRGEV. In nucleotides, the CDR3 is TGTGCCAGCAGTGAGGGGAACCTCTTCCGGGGGGAAGTC.

The chain uses TRBV29-1 and TRBJ2-3; D unclear. The germline V and J ends were trimmed by 2 bases and 6 bases, with 3 bases remaining between them. The CDR3 loop spans 10 amino acids. Germline V gene lookup returns CDR1 SQVTM and CDR2 ANQGSEA. The CDR3 DNA sequence: TGCAGCGTTGAACCCGATACGCAGTATTTT. It translates to CSVEPDTQYF.

In the case of this clone: At the DNA level, this CDR3 is encoded by other sequences in the same sample as well. The gene calls are TRBV5-1 and TRBJ2-7; 7 nucleotides match TRBD1. The CDR3 runs to 13 residues. CDR1 is SGHRS, CDR2 YFSETQ, per germline. After removal of 2 bases from V and 3 bases from J, the junction contained 2 bases not matched to a gene. The CDR3 coding sequence is TGCGCCAGCAGCTTACGACAGGGCTACGAGCAGTACTTC. It is translated as CASSLRQGYEQYF.

The rearrangement links TRBV18 to TRBJ2-7, with D possibly being TRBD1 (5 bases). Trimming removed 6 bases from V and 1 base from J, with 16 bases in between. The CDR3 is 15 amino acids. CDR1 and CDR2 from the germline V gene are KGHSH and LQKENI. CDR3 residues: CASSLTGDSSYEQYF. The CDR3 DNA is TGTGCCAGCTCCCTAACAGGCGACAGTTCCTACGAGCAGTACTTC.

Of note for this clone: Other DNA sequences in this specimen translate into the identical CDR3. V is TRBV5-1 and J is TRBJ1-4, with 10 bases identical to TRBD1. CDR1 and CDR2 (germline): SGHRS, YFSETQ. The CDR3 runs to 15 residues. The V and J ends lost 4 bases and 6 bases, in that order; junction bases with no gene match: 6. As DNA, the CDR3 is TGCGCCAGCAGCCCAACCGGGACAGGGGATGAAAAACTGTTTTTT. Amino acids: CASSPTGTGDEKLFF.

The table lists this clone with a count of one. The rearrangement joins TRBV6-1 to TRBJ1-3; D is undetermined. The CDR3 spans 13 residues. Germline loops: CDR1 MNHNS, CDR2 SASEGT. V was pared by 1 base and J by 4 bases, with 5 bases between. The CDR3 protein is CASSEVTGNTIYF. The CDR3 DNA follows: TGTGCCAGCAGTGAAGTGACCGGAAACACCATATATTTT.

The CDR3 DNA follows: TGTGCCAGTTCGACTAGCGGGGGTGCAGAGACCCAGTACTTC. Translated: CASSTSGGAETQYF. This chain joins TRBV19 and TRBJ2-5; 12 bases agree with TRBD2. CDR1 LNHDA and CDR2 SQIVND come from the germline V gene (reference sequence). With V trimmed by 8 bases and J by 4 bases, 5 bases remained unmatched. The CDR3 loop spans 14 amino acids. Full variable domain (remainder filled in from reference TRBV19 and TRBJ2-5): DGGITQSPKYLFRKEGQNVTLSCEQNLNHDAMYWYRQDPGQGLRLIYYSQIVNDFQKGDIAEGYSVSREKKESFPLTVTSAQKNPTAFYLCASSTSGGAETQYFGPGTRLLVL.

The V gene is TRBV10-3, the J gene TRBJ2-5, with a weak D call TRBD1 (6 bases). Trimming took 6 bases from V and 0 from J, leaving 14 bases between them. CDR1 ENHRY and CDR2 SYGVKD come from the germline V gene. The CDR3 is 15 residues long. The CDR3 here is CAISNAGQNQETQYF. CDR3 nucleotides: TGTGCCATCAGCAATGCCGGACAGAACCAAGAGACCCAGTACTTC.

The genes are TRBV2 and TRBJ2-7; TRBD2 might be the D (6 bases). The V end lost 3 bases, the J end lost 12 bases, and 12 bases lay between the germline ends. CDR1 SNHLY and CDR2 FYNNEI come from the germline V gene. The CDR3 consists of 11 residues. CDR3 region: CASSDWRERYF. The CDR3 DNA reads as TGTGCCAGCAGTGACTGGAGGGAGAGGTACTTC.

The chain combines TRBV7-9 with TRBJ1-5; possibly TRBD1 for D (5 bases). Germline V lookup: CDR1 SEHNR, CDR2 FQNEAQ (reference sequence). Trimming took off 1 base at V and 7 bases at J, with 8 bases between the two ends. The CDR3 totals 13 residues. CDR3 sequence reads: CASSLGTGQPQHF. The CDR3 DNA follows: TGTGCCAGCAGCTTAGGAACAGGCCAGCCCCAGCATTTT. Using reference TRBV7-9 and TRBJ1-5 for the parts outside the CDR3, the full variable domain is DTGVSQNPRHKITKRGQNVTFRCDPISEHNRLYWYRQTLGQGPEFLTYFQNEAQLEKSRLLSDRFSAERPKGSFSTLEIQRTEQGDSAMYLCASSLGTGQPQHFGDGTRLSIL.

This clone has more than one count but fewer than ten. The chain employs TRBV7-2 and TRBJ2-2; TRBD2 matches 9 bases. The V segment lost 4 bases and the J segment 1 base; nucleotides outside the gene matches: 1. The CDR3 is made up of 15 amino acids. The germline CDR1 and CDR2 sequences are SGHTA and FQGNSA. Written as DNA, the CDR3 is TGTGCCAGCAGCTCGACTAGCGGGAACACCGGGGAGCTGTTTTTT. Its translation is CASSSTSGNTGELFF. Using reference TRBV7-2 and TRBJ2-2 for the parts outside the CDR3, the full variable domain is GAGVSQSPSNKVTEKGKDVELRCDPISGHTALYWYRQSLGQGLEFLIYFQGNSAPDKSGLPSDRFSAERTGGSVSTLTIQRTQQEDSAVYLCASSSTSGNTGELFFGEGSRLTVL.

The chain uses TRBV10-3 and TRBJ2-7; 11 bases match TRBD2. This CDR3 contains 14 residues. V lost 0 bases to trimming and J lost 5 bases; unmatched junction nucleotides: 0. Germline V gives CDR1 ENHRY, CDR2 SYGVKD. Here the CDR3 DNA reads TGTGCCATCAGTGAGTCTAGCGGGGGGGACGAGCAGTACTTC. This gives the protein CAISESSGGDEQYF.

Details on this clone: One end of the junction does not line up with germline, which may come from a read error. The CDR3 here is CASGISAEQYF. The CDR3 DNA is TGTGCCAGTGGTATTTCGGCCGAGCAGTACTTC. The V gene is TRBV19, the J gene TRBJ2-7; D remains unclear. CDR1 is LNHDA, CDR2 SQIVND, per germline (reference sequence). There are 11 residues in the CDR3.

The rearrangement links TRBV27 to TRBJ2-7; 8 bases align to TRBD1. The CDR3 has 15 amino acids. CDR1 is MNHEY and CDR2 is SMNVEV in the germline V gene (reference sequence). J gave up 3 bases and V 6 bases, and 10 bases lay outside the gene matches. The CDR3 DNA sequence: TGTGCCAGCAGAGACGGACAGGGAGGTATCTACGAGCAGTACTTC. Translation: CASRDGQGGIYEQYF.

This chain links TRBV18 with TRBJ2-7; 9 nucleotides match TRBD2. The CDR3 sequence is 14 residues long. The ends lost 2 bases at V and 12 bases at J; junction bases unmatched: 11. Germline V gives CDR1 KGHSH, CDR2 LQKENI. For the CDR3, the DNA is TGTGCCAGCTCACCAAAGAGCGGGAGGCCCCAGCCGTACTTC. Translated, it gives CASSPKSGRPQPYF.

The chain carries TRBV5-4 and TRBJ1-4, with 7 bases lining up with TRBD1. CDR3 size: 16 residues. V lost 4 bases to trimming and J lost 8 bases; unmatched junction nucleotides: 14. Germline V gene sequence: CDR1 SGHNT, CDR2 YYREEE (reference sequence). The CDR3 region has the DNA TGTGCCAGCAGCCCCGGGCCAACAGGGGAAGGAGAAAAACTGTTTTTT. Its protein is CASSPGPTGEGEKLFF.